This record covers a single T cell receptor (beta chain). This sample stems from a study of blood T cell repertoires in COVID-19. Overall study context: Italy, Spain and the United States were the sources of the convalescent and acute COVID-19 samples. The cDNA or gDNA used as material had been derived from T cells, B-cell-depleted T cells, or PBMCs.

Germline lookup yields CDR1 SGHVS and CDR2 FQNEAQ. The CDR3 spans 14 residues. The V and J ends lost 1 base and 3 bases respectively, with 9 bases between them. In the original workflow: Using reference gene primer amplification, nucleated cell counts were estimated. Repertoires were generated with immunoSEQ multiplex PCR, while TCRdb's copy carries only in-frame clones and drops some. Clonal size and the V and J genes are those of that table, whereas D and trimming came from the DNA. The sample includes a few hundred thousand clones, about 91% of them seen just once. The V call is TRBV7-8, the J call TRBJ2-5; D perhaps matches TRBD1 (6 bases). The TCR was taken from a woman aged 40-49 years with acute COVID-19. What was sequenced was PBMCs or T cells enriched from blood (not recorded which). The CDR3 sequence is CASSLGTAKETQYF. DNA for the CDR3: TGTGCCAGCAGCTTAGGGACAGCAAAAGAGACCCAGTACTTC.